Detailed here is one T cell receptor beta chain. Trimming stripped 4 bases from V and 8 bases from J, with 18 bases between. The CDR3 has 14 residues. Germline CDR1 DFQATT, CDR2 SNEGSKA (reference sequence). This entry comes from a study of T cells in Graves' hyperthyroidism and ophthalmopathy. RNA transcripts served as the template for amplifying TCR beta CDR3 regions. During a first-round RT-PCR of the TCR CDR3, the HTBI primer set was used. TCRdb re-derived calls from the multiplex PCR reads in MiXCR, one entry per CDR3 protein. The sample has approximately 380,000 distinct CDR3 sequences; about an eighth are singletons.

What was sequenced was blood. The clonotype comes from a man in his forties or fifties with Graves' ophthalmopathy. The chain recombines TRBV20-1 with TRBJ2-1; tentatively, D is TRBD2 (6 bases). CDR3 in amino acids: CSANRDGGEDEQFF. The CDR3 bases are TGCAGTGCTAATCGGGACGGCGGGGAGGATGAGCAGTTCTTC.